This is a list of T cell receptor beta chains from one sample in a study of cytotoxic CD8 clonotypes in ibrutinib-treated CLL. Using immunoSEQ multiplex PCR, the repertoire was profiled, and TCRdb retains in-frame clones only, with some absent. This table has roughly 250,000 clones, around 70% appearing once. The specimen comprised PBMCs, sampled after 24 months of ibrutinib treatment. Source of these receptors: a human donor with chronic lymphocytic leukemia. CDR3s include the opening cysteine and the closing phenylalanine or tryptophan. D genes are given only for firm matches. Only part of the rows carry a size: once, few, many, or a class if the clone is expanded.

j_call d_call v_call clone_size cdr3_nt cdr3_aa
TRBJ2-1 TRBD1 TRBV11-2 NA TGTGCCAGCAGCCCGGGAACCGCGCAGGGGGATGAGCAGTTCTTC CASSPGTAQGDEQFF
TRBJ2-5 TRBD1 TRBV19 once TGTGCCAGTAGTATAGGGTTAGGGGGACAGATGTACCAAGAGACCCAGTACTTC CASSIGLGGQMYQETQYF
TRBJ2-7 NA TRBV28 NA TGTGCCAGCAGCTTCGCTAGCGCCTCCTACGAGCAGTACTTC CASSFASASYEQYF
TRBJ2-2 NA TRBV18 NA TGTGCCAGCTCACCATTGGACGCAAAGAACACCGGGGAGCTGTTTTTT CASSPLDAKNTGELFF
TRBJ2-3 TRBD2 TRBV29-1 once TGCAGCGTTTATGCTAGCGGGAGAACAGATACGCAGTATTTT CSVYASGRTDTQYF
TRBJ1-4 NA TRBV5-1 NA TGCGCCAGCAGCTTTGGAAGGCTTAGATCTAATGAAAAACTGTTTTTT CASSFGRLRSNEKLFF
TRBJ1-3 NA TRBV19 few TGTGCCAGTACCACCGGTCGTAACATAGGGGACACCATATATTTT CASTTGRNIGDTIYF
TRBJ2-2 NA TRBV7-8 NA TGTGCCAGCAGCTTAGAGGAGAACACCGGGGAGCTGTTTTTT CASSLEENTGELFF
TRBJ2-7 NA TRBV27 few TGTGCCAGCAGTTTTGGTGGGTACGACGAGCAGTACTTC CASSFGGYDEQYF
TRBJ1-1 NA TRBV18 NA TGTGCCAGCTCACCCCCCGACAAGAACACTGAAGCTTTCTTT CASSPPDKNTEAFF
TRBJ2-2 TRBD1 TRBV9 NA TGTGCCAGCAACGAAGGGGGCATCACCGGGGAGCTGTTTTTT CASNEGGITGELFF
TRBJ2-5 NA TRBV10-3 NA TGTGCCATCAGTGAGCGAAGTTGGGGAGAGACCCAGTACTTC CAISERSWGETQYF
TRBJ2-1 NA TRBV9 NA TGTGCCAGCAGCGTCCCGGCCAATGAGCAGTTCTTC CASSVPANEQFF
TRBJ2-2 TRBD2 TRBV28 NA TGTGCCAGCACCCTCGGGGCGGGAGGTCGCCCCCGATTTGGGGAGCTGTTTTTT CASTLGAGGRPRFGELFF
TRBJ1-2 NA TRBV6-5 NA TGTGCCAGTACACGACCTAACTATGGCTACACCTTC CASTRPNYGYTF
TRBJ2-5 NA TRBV30 NA TGTGCCTGGAGTCTTAGACAAGAGACCCAGTACTTC CAWSLRQETQYF
TRBJ2-3 NA TRBV18 NA TGTGCCAGCTCATCGGGCAGCAGCACAGATACGCAGTATTTT CASSSGSSTDTQYF
TRBJ1-2 NA TRBV5-1 NA TGCGCCAGCAGCTTGGACTGGGTTGGAGGCTACACCTTC CASSLDWVGGYTF
TRBJ2-3 NA TRBV4-1 NA TGCGCCAGCAGCTCGAGCGGGCCGAGCACAGATACGCAGTATTTT CASSSSGPSTDTQYF
TRBJ1-2 NA TRBV2 NA TGTGCCAGCACCAGAGACGACACCCGATATGGCTACACCTTC CASTRDDTRYGYTF
TRBJ1-5 NA TRBV6-1 once TGTGCCAGCAGTGAATGGGGAGGACAGCAGCCCCAGCATTTT CASSEWGGQQPQHF
TRBJ2-1 NA TRBV27 NA TGTGCCAGCAGTTCCCTCGGAGAGGGCCTATACAATGAGCAGTTCTTC CASSSLGEGLYNEQFF
TRBJ2-4 NA TRBV7-9 few TGTGCCAGCAGCTTAAGCTACTTGGCAGGACTAGCCAAAAACATTCAGTACTTC CASSLSYLAGLAKNIQYF
TRBJ2-6 NA TRBV19 NA TGTGCCAGTAGTAAAAACCCCTACAACTCTGGGGCCAACGTCCTGACTTTC CASSKNPYNSGANVLTF
TRBJ2-3 NA TRBV28 NA TGTGCCAGCAGTTTAAGGCGGAGCACAGATACGCAGTATTTT CASSLRRSTDTQYF
TRBJ1-2 TRBD1 TRBV18 NA TGTGCCAGCTCACCAAATCGGGACAGCTATGGCTACACCTTC CASSPNRDSYGYTF
TRBJ1-1 NA TRBV15 NA TGTGCCACCAGCAAGAGAACCTATTCGAACACTGAAGCTTTCTTT CATSKRTYSNTEAFF
TRBJ2-5 TRBD1 TRBV9 NA TGTGCCAGCAGCATCAAGACAGGGACCCAAGAGACCCAGTACTTC CASSIKTGTQETQYF
TRBJ1-2 NA TRBV5-1 few TGCGCCAGCAGCTTCGACATTAACTATGGCTACACCTTC CASSFDINYGYTF
TRBJ2-5 NA TRBV25-1 NA TGTGCCAGCAGTGACCCACTTCGCCAAGAGACCCAGTACTTC CASSDPLRQETQYF
TRBJ1-5 TRBD1 TRBV6-6 NA TGTGCCAGCACCCGCGGGGGACAGGGCGGTCAGCCCCAGCATTTT CASTRGGQGGQPQHF
TRBJ1-2 NA TRBV2 few TGTGCCAGCAGTGAGTGGTCAGATGGCTACACCTTC CASSEWSDGYTF
TRBJ1-2 NA TRBV4-3 few TGCGCCAGCAGCCACGACAGTCCTTATGGCTACACCTTC CASSHDSPYGYTF
TRBJ2-3 NA TRBV7-9 NA TGTGCCAGCAGCTTCCGGGCGGTGGATACGCAGTATTTT CASSFRAVDTQYF
TRBJ1-2 NA TRBV15 NA TGTGCCACCAGCAGGGACGGAGAGTCTAACTATGGCTACACCTTC CATSRDGESNYGYTF
TRBJ2-7 TRBD2 TRBV28 NA TGTGCCAGCAGTTTTGGAGGGACTAGCGGGTACAGCTCCTACGAGCAGTACTTC CASSFGGTSGYSSYEQYF
TRBJ2-2 NA TRBV11-2 few TGTGCCAGCAGTCTCAACACCGGGGAGCTGTTTTTT CASSLNTGELFF
TRBJ2-1 TRBD2 TRBV7-3 NA TGTGCCAGCAGCGCCCTAGCGGGAATCGGATACAATGAGCAGTTCTTC CASSALAGIGYNEQFF
TRBJ2-5 NA TRBV6-5 once TGTGCCAGCAGTTACTCAGGGGGGGAGACCCAGTACTTC CASSYSGGETQYF
TRBJ2-7 TRBD2 TRBV10-3 NA TGTGCCAGCAAAGGGACTAGCTACTACGAGCAGTACTTC CASKGTSYYEQYF
TRBJ2-1 TRBD1 TRBV11-2 NA TGTGCCAGCAGCTTAGTCAGGGGGCTCAGCAATGAGCAGTTCTTC CASSLVRGLSNEQFF
TRBJ2-7 NA TRBV28 few TGTGCCAGCAGTTTAGGGGTGAACTACGAGCAGTACTTC CASSLGVNYEQYF
TRBJ2-3 NA TRBV10-3 NA TGTGCCATCAGTGGGGCTAACGCAGATACGCAGTATTTT CAISGANADTQYF
TRBJ2-3 NA TRBV5-1 once TGCGCCAGCAGCTTATCAGATACGCAGTATTTT CASSLSDTQYF
TRBJ2-1 NA TRBV7-3 NA TGTGCCAGCAGCTTAACGTGGTCCGCTCCCAATGAGCAGTTCTTC CASSLTWSAPNEQFF
TRBJ2-5 TRBD2 TRBV7-9 NA TGTGCCAGCAGCTTAGGGGAGGGCCCTGTCTATGTGACCCAGTACTTC CASSLGEGPVYVTQYF
TRBJ2-3 NA TRBV2 few TGTGCCAGGGACGGTACGCAGTATTTT CARDGTQYF
TRBJ2-7 TRBD1 TRBV28 once TGTGCCAGCCAATTCCGGGACAGGGCCTCCTACGAGCAGTACTTC CASQFRDRASYEQYF
TRBJ2-3 TRBD2 TRBV6-5 NA TGTGCCAGCAGTTTACGACTAGCGGACACAGATACGCAGTATTTT CASSLRLADTDTQYF
TRBJ2-2 NA TRBV7-9 NA TGTGCCAGCAGCCGGGGATCCGGGGAGCTGTTTTTT CASSRGSGELFF
TRBJ2-1 NA TRBV5-1 NA TGCGCCAGCAGCTTGGCTTGGACATACAATGAGCAGTTCTTC CASSLAWTYNEQFF
TRBJ2-5 NA TRBV11-2 NA TGTGCCAGCAGCTTAGACGGCCTGGGCTCGGAGACCCAGTACTTC CASSLDGLGSETQYF
TRBJ1-2 NA TRBV29-1 NA TGCAGCGTTGCAGGGAGCAGTTTGGCTAACTATGGCTACACCTTC CSVAGSSLANYGYTF
TRBJ1-5 NA TRBV4-3 NA TGCGCCAGCAGCCAAGACCCCAATTATCAGCCCCAGCATTTT CASSQDPNYQPQHF
TRBJ2-5 NA TRBV14 NA TGTGCCAGCAGCCAAGATCAAGGGACCCAGTACTTC CASSQDQGTQYF
TRBJ2-1 TRBD2 TRBV18 NA TGTGCCAGCTCACCGGGACTAGTAACCTATGAGCAGTTCTTC CASSPGLVTYEQFF
TRBJ1-1 NA TRBV19 few TGTGCCAGTAGTATAGGTACTGGGAAGAACACTGAAGCTTTCTTT CASSIGTGKNTEAFF
TRBJ2-7 TRBD1 TRBV18 NA TGTGCCAGCTCCCTCAAGGACAGGGACCACGAGCAGTACTTC CASSLKDRDHEQYF
TRBJ2-1 NA TRBV7-3 NA TGTGCCAGCAGCCCCTCGGACAAAAGTAGTGAGCAGTTCTTC CASSPSDKSSEQFF
TRBJ1-1 NA TRBV27 NA TGTGCCAGCAGTGCCAGAGGGGACACTGAAGCTTTCTTT CASSARGDTEAFF